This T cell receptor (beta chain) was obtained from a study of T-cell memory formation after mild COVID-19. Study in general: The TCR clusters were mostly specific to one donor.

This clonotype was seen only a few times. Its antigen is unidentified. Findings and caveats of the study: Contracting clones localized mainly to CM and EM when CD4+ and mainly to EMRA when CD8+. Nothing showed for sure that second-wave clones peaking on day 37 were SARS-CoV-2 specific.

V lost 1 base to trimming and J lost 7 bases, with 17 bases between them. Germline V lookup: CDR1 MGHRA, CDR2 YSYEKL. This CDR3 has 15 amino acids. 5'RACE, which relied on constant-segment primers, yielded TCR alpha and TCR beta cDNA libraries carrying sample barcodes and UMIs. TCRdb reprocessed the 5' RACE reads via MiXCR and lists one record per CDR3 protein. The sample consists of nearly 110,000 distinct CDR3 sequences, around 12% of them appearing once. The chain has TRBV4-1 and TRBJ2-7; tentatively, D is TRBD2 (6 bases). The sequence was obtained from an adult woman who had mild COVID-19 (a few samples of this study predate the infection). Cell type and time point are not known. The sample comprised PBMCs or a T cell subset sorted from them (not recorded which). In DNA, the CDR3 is TGCGCCAGCAGCCAAGCGGGCTCTCCGGGGGAGGAGCAGTACTTC. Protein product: CASSQAGSPGEEQYF.